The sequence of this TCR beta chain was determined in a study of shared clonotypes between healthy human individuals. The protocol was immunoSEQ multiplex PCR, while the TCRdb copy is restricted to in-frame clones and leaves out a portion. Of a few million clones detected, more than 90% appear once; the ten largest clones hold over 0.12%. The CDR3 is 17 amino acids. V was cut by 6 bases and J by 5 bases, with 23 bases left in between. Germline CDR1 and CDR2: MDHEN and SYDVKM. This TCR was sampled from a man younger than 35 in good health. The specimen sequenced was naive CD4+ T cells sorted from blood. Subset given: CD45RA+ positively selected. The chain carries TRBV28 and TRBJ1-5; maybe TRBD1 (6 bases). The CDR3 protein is CASSSSWGQGKYQPQHF. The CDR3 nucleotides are TGTGCCAGCAGCTCGAGCTGGGGGCAGGGGAAGTATCAGCCCCAGCATTTT. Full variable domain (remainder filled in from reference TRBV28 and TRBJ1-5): DVKVTQSSRYLVKRTGEKVFLECVQDMDHENMFWYRQDPGLGLRLIYFSYDVKMKEKGDIPEGYSVSREKKERFSLILESASTNQTSMYLCASSSSWGQGKYQPQHFGDGTRLSIL.